This T cell receptor beta chain was captured in a study of blood T cell repertoires in COVID-19. Germline values: CDR1 SGHNT, CDR2 YYREEE (reference sequence). V trimming: 0 bases; J trimming: 5 bases; junction bases outside the gene matches: 4. The CDR3 totals 15 residues. As processed by the authors: Researchers report that nucleated cell counts were estimated from reference gene primer amplification. Repertoires were generated with immunoSEQ multiplex PCR, while TCRdb's copy carries only in-frame clones and drops some. V and J calls plus clone size are reproduced from that table; the DNA served to infer D and trimming. The sample lists under 500,000 clones, around 89% occurring once.

V and J are TRBV5-4 and TRBJ2-5, with 10 bases that match TRBD2. Source material: peripheral blood. The source is a woman aged 25 to 45 with acute or convalescent COVID-19. CDR3 bases: TGTGCCAGCAGCTTGGCAGCGGGGGGGCCCGAGACCCAGTACTTC. This translates into CASSLAAGGPETQYF. The whole variable domain, remainder taken from reference TRBV5-4 and TRBJ2-5, is ETGVTQSPTHLIKTRGQQVTLRCSSQSGHNTVSWYQQALGQGPQFIFQYYREEENGRGNFPPRFSGLQFPNYSSELNVNALELDDSALYLCASSLAAGGPETQYFGPGTRLLVL.